The 21 T cell receptor beta chains given below trace back to one sample, sequenced in a study of blood T cell repertoires in COVID-19. The method was immunoSEQ multiplex PCR; TCRdb's version includes in-frame clones alone and lacks a portion of them. The sample shows 250,000 to 300,000 clones, approximately 91% of them seen only once. Sequencing was done on a sample of peripheral blood. All receptors derive from a man in his fifties or sixties with acute or convalescent COVID-19.

V usage is TRBV2 and J usage is TRBJ1-2; tentatively, D is TRBD1 (5 bases). Germline CDR1 reads SNHLY; CDR2 reads FYNNEI. The V end was cut by 6 bases, the J end by 6 bases, with 17 bases between. The CDR3 spans 14 residues. The CDR3 here is CASSARRGGDGYTF. In nucleotides, the CDR3 is TGTGCCAGCAGCGCCCGCCGGGGGGGGGATGGCTACACCTTC.

The chain is built from TRBV19 and TRBJ2-2; TRBD1 matches at 7 bases. The CDR3 totals 16 residues. Trimming at V came to 2 bases and at J to 0 bases, leaving 3 bases not matched to a gene. Germline CDR1 LNHDA, CDR2 SQIVND (reference sequence). The CDR3 spells CASSIQGGANTGELFF. The CDR3 DNA is TGTGCCAGTAGTATACAAGGGGGCGCGAACACCGGGGAGCTGTTTTTT.

This chain links TRBV10-3 with TRBJ1-2; D perhaps matches TRBD1 (6 bases). Looked up from germline, CDR1 is ENHRY and CDR2 is SYGVKD. The CDR3 is 13 residues long. With 4 bases removed from V and 8 bases from J, the gap between germline ends came to 14 bases. CDR3 region: CAISGVTGLGYTF. CDR3 coding DNA: TGTGCCATCAGTGGGGTGACAGGATTGGGCTACACCTTC.

The J gene is TRBJ2-3, the V gene TRBV25-1, with 7 bases identical to TRBD1. With 5 bases clipped from V and 6 bases from J, the junction kept 14 bases outside the gene matches. Germline CDR1 is MGHDK and CDR2 is SYGVNS. The CDR3 contains 16 residues. The CDR3 nucleotides are TGTGCCAGCAGTTCATTAGCGAGGGGGCTGGAGGATACGCAGTATTTT. This gives the protein CASSSLARGLEDTQYF.

The rearrangement uses TRBV18 and TRBJ2-2; D is undetermined. The CDR3 consists of 15 residues. V gave up 2 bases and J gave up 2 bases, with 9 bases separating them. Germline-derived CDR1 and CDR2 are KGHSH and LQKENI. The CDR3 spells CASSPENRNTGELFF. CDR3 coding DNA: TGTGCCAGCTCACCAGAAAACAGAAACACCGGGGAGCTGTTTTTT.

The CDR3 coding sequence is TGTGCCAGCAGTCCACCTAGCTCCTATAATTCACCCCTCCACTTT. It is translated as CASSPPSSYNSPLHF. This chain uses TRBV28 with TRBJ1-6; D is unresolved. The CDR3 consists of 15 residues. The V gene's germline CDR1 is MDHEN and CDR2 SYDVKM. Trimming stripped 5 bases from V and 0 bases from J, with 8 bases between.

This clone has more than one count but fewer than ten. V usage is TRBV2 and J usage is TRBJ1-5; 9 positions agree with TRBD1. This CDR3 contains 13 residues. Germline V lookup: CDR1 SNHLY, CDR2 FYNNEI. V dropped 10 bases and J dropped 3; count of bases not matched to a gene: 4. CDR3 region: CAIDRGVNQPQHF. In DNA form, the CDR3 reads TGTGCCATCGACAGGGGGGTCAATCAGCCCCAGCATTTT.

The rearrangement uses TRBV5-1 and TRBJ2-4, with no clear D. Germline loops: CDR1 SGHRS, CDR2 YFSETQ. The CDR3 has 12 residues. Trimming removed 7 bases from V and 0 bases from J, with 5 bases in between. CDR3 in amino acids: CASLVAKNIQYF. The CDR3 region has the DNA TGCGCCAGCCTCGTAGCCAAAAACATTCAGTACTTC.

CDR3 sequence: CASSLARGISYGYTF. The CDR3 coding sequence is TGTGCCAGCAGCTTAGCTCGGGGTATCAGCTATGGCTACACCTTC. V gene TRBV7-2 combines with J gene TRBJ1-2; D not certain. The CDR3 contains 15 residues. Germline V CDR1 and CDR2: SGHTA, FQGNSA. V shed 0 bases and J shed 4 bases, with 12 bases lying between them.

This chain uses TRBV18 with TRBJ1-5, with 8 bases identical to TRBD1. Germline CDR1 is KGHSH and CDR2 is LQKENI. The ends lost 3 bases at V and 5 bases at J; junction bases unmatched: 6. The CDR3 is 15 residues long. DNA for the CDR3: TGTGCCAGCTCACCCGGGGGGACAGGTTATCAGCCCCAGCATTTT. Translation: CASSPGGTGYQPQHF.

The chain couples TRBV6-6 to TRBJ2-7, with 11 bases aligning to TRBD2. Germline V gene lookup returns CDR1 MNHNY and CDR2 SVGAGI (reference sequence). V shed 4 bases, J shed 7 bases, and the junction held 9 bases outside the gene matches. The CDR3 has 15 amino acids. The DNA for the CDR3 is TGTGCCAGCAGTTTTAATAGCGGGGGGGCTCGAGAGCAGTACTTC. This sequence encodes CASSFNSGGAREQYF.

CDR3: CASSVGAGLASPLHF. The CDR3, as DNA: TGTGCCAGCAGCGTAGGGGCAGGTCTGGCTTCACCCCTCCACTTT. V gene TRBV9 combines with J gene TRBJ1-6, with D hard to call. V was shortened by 0 bases and J by 9 bases, with 13 bases between the two germline ends. This CDR3 has 15 amino acids. Germline CDR1 reads SGDLS; CDR2 reads YYNGEE. Drawing the rest from reference TRBV9 and TRBJ1-6, the complete variable domain is DSGVTQTPKHLITATGQRVTLRCSPRSGDLSVYWYQQSLDQGLQFLIQYYNGEERAKGNILERFSAQQFPDLHSELNLSSLELGDSALYFCASSVGAGLASPLHFGNGTRLTVT.

The chain has TRBV6-1 and TRBJ1-5; 10 bases match TRBD1. This CDR3 contains 15 residues. The J segment lost 3 bases and the V segment lost 3 bases, leaving 2 bases of the junction unmatched. Germline V lookup: CDR1 MNHNS, CDR2 SASEGT. The CDR3 loop is CASSEDRGYNQPQHF. The CDR3 DNA sequence: TGTGCCAGCAGTGAGGACAGGGGGTACAATCAGCCCCAGCATTTT.

The chain employs TRBV19 and TRBJ2-7; weak D call: TRBD2 (6 bases). Trimming cost V 4 bases and J 7 bases, with 14 bases left between them. This CDR3 has 13 amino acids. CDR1 and CDR2 (germline): LNHDA, SQIVND (reference sequence). The CDR3 reads CASSTLTGGEQYF. The CDR3 DNA reads as TGTGCCAGTAGTACCTTGACCGGAGGGGAGCAGTACTTC.

The rearrangement uses TRBV7-6 and TRBJ2-1, with 7 bases identical to TRBD1. After removal of 5 bases from V and 1 base from J, the junction contained 8 bases not matched to a gene. The CDR3 length is 16 residues. Germline V lookup: CDR1 SGHVS, CDR2 FNYEAQ. CDR3 region: CASSPRTGRSYNEQFF. The DNA of the CDR3 is TGTGCCAGCAGCCCACGGACAGGCCGATCCTACAATGAGCAGTTCTTC. The full variable domain, completed using reference TRBV7-6 and TRBJ2-1, is GAGVSQSPRYKVTKRGQDVALRCDPISGHVSLYWYRQALGQGPEFLTYFNYEAQQDKSGLPNDRFSAERPEGSISTLTIQRTEQRDSAMYRCASSPRTGRSYNEQFFGPGTRLTVL.

V gene TRBV14 combines with J gene TRBJ1-1, with D perhaps TRBD1 (5 bases). The length of the CDR3 is 15 residues. The ends were cut back, 2 bases at V and 11 bases at J, with 21 bases in the middle. Looked up from germline, CDR1 is SGHDN and CDR2 is FVKESK. CDR3 sequence (DNA): TGTGCCAGCAGCCAACAGGCGGCAGGGCCCCTGAGCGCTTTCTTT. Amino acid sequence: CASSQQAAGPLSAFF.

The chain links TRBV19 to TRBJ1-1; tentatively, D is TRBD1 (6 bases). V lost 5 bases and J 6 bases, leaving 19 bases between the germline ends. CDR1 LNHDA and CDR2 SQIVND come from the germline V gene (reference sequence). This CDR3 has 15 residues. Here the CDR3 DNA reads TGTGCCAGTAGTTCTAGGTCGGGGGGCATGGCTGAAGCTTTCTTT. It encodes CASSSRSGGMAEAFF. Drawing the rest from reference TRBV19 and TRBJ1-1, the complete variable domain is DGGITQSPKYLFRKEGQNVTLSCEQNLNHDAMYWYRQDPGQGLRLIYYSQIVNDFQKGDIAEGYSVSREKKESFPLTVTSAQKNPTAFYLCASSSRSGGMAEAFFGQGTRLTVV.

This clone was found a few times. V is TRBV19 and J is TRBJ2-1; D gene uncertain. V was cut by 7 bases and J by 0 bases, with 13 bases left in between. The CDR3 is made up of 15 amino acids. CDR1 is LNHDA and CDR2 is SQIVND in the germline V gene (reference sequence). CDR3 bases: TGTGCCAGTAAAGGAGACCGCCTCTCCTACAATGAGCAGTTCTTC. Translating gives CASKGDRLSYNEQFF.

The chain combines TRBV7-9 with TRBJ1-1; possibly TRBD1 for D (6 bases). The CDR3 runs to 13 residues. The germline V and J ends were trimmed by 3 bases and 8 bases, with 13 bases remaining between them. Germline values: CDR1 SEHNR, CDR2 FQNEAQ (reference sequence). The CDR3 loop is CASSLDSSREAFF. CDR3 DNA: TGTGCCAGCAGCTTGGACAGCAGTCGAGAAGCTTTCTTT.

The chain carries TRBV29-1 and TRBJ1-2; possibly TRBD1 for D (5 bases). The V gene's germline CDR1 is SQVTM and CDR2 ANQGSEA. Trimming removed 3 bases from V and 4 bases from J, with 12 bases in between. CDR3 length: 13 amino acids. This CDR3 is CSVETASPYGYTF. The CDR3 DNA follows: TGCAGCGTTGAGACAGCAAGCCCCTATGGCTACACCTTC.

V and J are TRBV10-1 and TRBJ2-7; a possible D gene is TRBD1 (5 bases). The CDR3 loop spans 15 amino acids. V was trimmed by 2 bases and J by 2 bases, leaving 13 bases between them. Germline loops: CDR1 WNHNN, CDR2 SYGVQD (reference sequence). CDR3 amino acids: CASSEGHHVAYEQYF. Written as DNA, the CDR3 is TGCGCCAGCAGTGAGGGACACCATGTGGCCTACGAGCAGTACTTC.